Below are 5 T cell receptor beta chains sequenced from a single sample in a study of blood T cell repertoires in COVID-19. TCRdb keeps only in-frame clones here, not all; method: immunoSEQ multiplex PCR. Among some 140,000 clones listed, around 80% were seen once. The specimen sequenced was peripheral blood. These receptors all come from a man aged 55 to 70 with acute or convalescent COVID-19.

The rearrangement links TRBV13 to TRBJ2-1; D might be TRBD2 (5 bases). V was cut by 5 bases and J by 6 bases, with 11 bases left in between. Germline V gene sequence: CDR1 PRHDT, CDR2 FYEKMQ (reference sequence). This CDR3 is built from 13 residues. The chain's CDR3 is CASSRGEGNEQFF. The DNA for the CDR3 is TGTGCCAGCAGCCGGGGAGAAGGCAATGAGCAGTTCTTC.

The J gene is TRBJ2-5, the V gene TRBV6-4; TRBD2 might be the D (6 bases). CDR3 length: 14 amino acids. Trimming stripped 6 bases from V and 2 bases from J, with 13 bases between. Germline assignment: CDR1 MRHNA and CDR2 SNTAGT. The CDR3 protein is CASRPGLRQETQYF. As DNA, the CDR3 is TGTGCCAGCAGGCCGGGACTCAGACAAGAGACCCAGTACTTC.

The chain links TRBV6-5 to TRBJ2-7; maybe TRBD1 (6 bases). The CDR3 runs to 13 residues. Germline V CDR1 and CDR2: MNHEY, SVGAGI. V was clipped by 6 bases and J by 6 bases, with 15 bases between them. The CDR3: CASRIQLRGEQYF. The CDR3 nucleotides read TGTGCCAGCAGGATTCAGCTCAGGGGCGAGCAGTACTTC.

This chain uses TRBV19 with TRBJ1-1; D might be TRBD1 (6 bases). CDR1 LNHDA and CDR2 SQIVND come from the germline V gene (reference sequence). This CDR3 has 12 residues. V was trimmed by 6 bases and J by 4 bases, leaving 9 bases between them. As DNA, the CDR3 is TGTGCCAGTAGGGACAGTCCCACTGAAGCTTTCTTT. Amino acid sequence: CASRDSPTEAFF. The whole variable domain, filled in from reference TRBV19 and TRBJ1-1, reads DGGITQSPKYLFRKEGQNVTLSCEQNLNHDAMYWYRQDPGQGLRLIYYSQIVNDFQKGDIAEGYSVSREKKESFPLTVTSAQKNPTAFYLCASRDSPTEAFFGQGTRLTVV.

J is TRBJ1-5 and V is TRBV10-3; 7 bases map to TRBD1. Germline-derived CDR1 and CDR2 are ENHRY and SYGVKD. J was trimmed by 5 bases and V by 2 bases; bases with no gene match: 3. CDR3 size: 14 residues. In DNA form, the CDR3 reads TGTGCCATCAGTGAGGACAGGGATGATCAGCCCCAGCATTTT. It is translated as CAISEDRDDQPQHF.